Below, 27 T cell receptor beta chains from the same sample are listed, as sequenced in a study of cytomegalovirus exposure and HLA in healthy donors. In the PCR, 60 Vbeta and 13 Jbeta primers were used. Using immunoSEQ multiplex PCR, the repertoire was profiled, and TCRdb retains in-frame clones only, with some absent. The data show 97,000 or so clones, 63% seen once. The sample consisted of PBMCs. The receptors were gathered from a human donor in good health.

V is TRBV18 and J is TRBJ2-7, with 7 bases that match TRBD1. The germline CDR1 and CDR2 sequences are KGHSH and LQKENI. The CDR3 runs to 14 residues. V trimming: 5 bases; J trimming: 7 bases; junction bases outside the gene matches: 11. CDR3 sequence (DNA): TGTGCCAGCTCAAAGACCGGACAGGTCTCGGAGCAGTACTTC. Amino acids: CASSKTGQVSEQYF.

The rearrangement uses TRBV29-1 and TRBJ2-5, with 7 bases lining up with TRBD1. V shed 3 bases, J shed 4 bases, and the junction held 11 bases outside the gene matches. Germline V gene sequence: CDR1 SQVTM, CDR2 ANQGSEA. This CDR3 has 15 amino acids. In nucleotides, the CDR3 is TGCAGCGTTGATTCAGACAGGGTGCGCCCAGAGACCCAGTACTTC. Protein sequence: CSVDSDRVRPETQYF.

The J gene is TRBJ2-3, the V gene TRBV19; unclear D gene. Germline assignment: CDR1 LNHDA and CDR2 SQIVND (reference sequence). The CDR3 is 13 residues long. Trimming removed 5 bases from V and 0 bases from J, with 6 bases in between. Here the CDR3 reads CASSPPSTDTQYF. Written as DNA, the CDR3 is TGTGCCAGTAGTCCCCCAAGCACAGATACGCAGTATTTT.

V gene TRBV7-9 combines with J gene TRBJ1-2; TRBD1 is a possible D gene (5 bases). Trimming cost V 6 bases and J 8 bases, with 19 bases left between them. Germline values: CDR1 SEHNR, CDR2 FQNEAQ (reference sequence). This CDR3 is built from 14 residues. In DNA form, the CDR3 reads TGTGCCAGCAGTTCGACAGAAAGCCTCGGGGGCTACACCTTC. Its translation is CASSSTESLGGYTF.

V is TRBV7-6 and J is TRBJ2-7; 9 nucleotides match TRBD1. This CDR3 spans 14 amino acids. The germline gives CDR1 SGHVS, CDR2 FNYEAQ. The junction had 0 bases not matched to a gene; V was cut back by 1 base and J by 2 bases. The CDR3, as DNA: TGTGCCAGCAGCTTAGGGACAGGGGCCTACGAGCAGTACTTC. This codes for CASSLGTGAYEQYF.

The chain couples TRBV27 to TRBJ2-7; 15 positions match TRBD2. This CDR3 is built from 18 residues. After removal of 1 base from V and 2 bases from J, the junction contained 6 bases not matched to a gene. Germline assignment: CDR1 MNHEY and CDR2 SMNVEV (reference sequence). The CDR3 loop is CASSLFGTSGGSAYEQYF. CDR3 DNA: TGTGCCAGCAGTTTATTCGGGACTAGCGGGGGGAGCGCCTACGAGCAGTACTTC.

This clone showed up just once. Mismatch with germline at one junction end may stem from a read error. The rearrangement links TRBV6-1 to TRBJ1-5; D is undetermined. CDR3 length: 16 amino acids. The germline V gene has CDR1 MNHNS and CDR2 SASEGT. CDR3 bases: TGTACCAGCAGTGAAATTCAGGTTTATAGCAATCAGCCCCAGCATTTT. Translated, it gives CTSSEIQVYSNQPQHF.

The rearrangement joins TRBV27 to TRBJ2-7; TRBD2 is a possible D gene (6 bases). The CDR3 spans 11 residues. V was pared by 10 bases and J by 6 bases, with 13 bases between. Germline CDR1 MNHEY, CDR2 SMNVEV (reference sequence). CDR3 bases: TGTGCCACTTCCTACGGGGGCGAGCAGTACTTC. It encodes CATSYGGEQYF.

CDR3 amino acids: CAIYTPGTVLKGNQPQHF. The CDR3 nucleotides read TGTGCCATATACACCCCCGGGACAGTCTTGAAAGGCAATCAGCCCCAGCATTTT. The chain joins TRBV19 to TRBJ1-5, with 7 positions matching TRBD1. This CDR3 comprises 18 residues. Germline CDR1 LNHDA, CDR2 SQIVND (reference sequence). Losses at the gene ends were 10 bases for V and 2 bases for J; bases not matched to a gene: 20.

The chain links TRBV4-1 to TRBJ2-5, with 8 bases fitting TRBD2. This CDR3 has 18 residues. Germline CDR1 and CDR2: MGHRA and YSYEKL. Trimming removed 4 bases from V and 4 bases from J; junction bases left unmatched: 17. CDR3 sequence reads: CASSPPPGEREPPETQYF. CDR3 DNA sequence: TGCGCCAGCAGCCCCCCCCCGGGAGAGCGGGAGCCCCCAGAGACCCAGTACTTC.

The genes are TRBV5-1 and TRBJ2-2, with 11 bases fitting TRBD2. Germline lookup yields CDR1 SGHRS and CDR2 YFSETQ. V dropped 6 bases and J dropped 7; count of bases not matched to a gene: 5. The CDR3 runs 14 residues. DNA for the CDR3: TGCGCCAGCATGGGACTAGCGGAGGGCGGGGAGCTGTTTTTT. Encoded protein: CASMGLAEGGELFF.

This clone is a singleton in its sample. The chain joins TRBV5-8 to TRBJ1-4, with no clear D. V was trimmed by 5 bases and J by 4 bases, leaving 18 bases between them. The CDR3 is made up of 16 amino acids. Germline values: CDR1 SGHTS, CDR2 YDEGEE. The DNA of the CDR3 is TGTGCCAGCAGGCGCCCCGAGGAGGCCTATAATGAAAAACTGTTTTTT. Translating gives CASRRPEEAYNEKLFF.

This clone is labeled as medium-sized. This chain links TRBV28 with TRBJ2-1; tentative D call: TRBD2 (6 bases). The ends were cut back, 5 bases at V and 9 bases at J, with 14 bases in the middle. The germline CDR1 and CDR2 sequences are MDHEN and SYDVKM. This CDR3 region has 13 residues. The CDR3 DNA is TGTGCCAGCAGTGCGACTAGTAATGGTGAGCAGTTCTTC. It specifies CASSATSNGEQFF.

The gene calls are TRBV9 and TRBJ2-3; 9 bases fit TRBD2. V was pared by 3 bases and J by 4 bases, with 6 bases of the junction left unmatched. The CDR3 is 15 amino acids. In germline, CDR1 is SGDLS, CDR2 YYNGEE. CDR3 loop: CASSASGLAADTQYF. CDR3 bases: TGTGCCAGCAGCGCCTCGGGACTAGCCGCAGATACGCAGTATTTT.

The rearrangement uses TRBV19 and TRBJ2-7; D perhaps matches TRBD2 (6 bases). From germline, CDR1 is LNHDA and CDR2 SQIVND (reference sequence). The CDR3 consists of 14 residues. Trimming removed 3 bases from V and 2 bases from J, with 11 bases in between. This chain's CDR3 is CASSMAGLPYEQYF. For the CDR3, the DNA is TGTGCCAGTAGTATGGCGGGACTCCCCTACGAGCAGTACTTC.

V gene TRBV30 combines with J gene TRBJ1-5; D ambiguous. In germline, CDR1 is GTSNPN, CDR2 SVGIG (reference sequence). CDR3 length equals 13 residues. The V gene lost 1 base and the J gene lost 3 bases, with 7 bases spanning the gap. CDR3 coding DNA: TGTGCCTGGAGTGGATTGGCCAATCAGCCCCAGCATTTT. Translating it yields CAWSGLANQPQHF. The full variable domain, rest sourced from reference TRBV30 and TRBJ1-5, is SQTIHQWPATLVQPVGSPLSLECTVEGTSNPNLYWYRQAAGRGLQLLFYSVGIGQISSEVPQNLSASRPQDRQFILSSKKLLLSDSGFYLCAWSGLANQPQHFGDGTRLSIL.

The chain links TRBV5-4 to TRBJ2-7, with D unresolved. The ends were cut back, 4 bases at V and 0 bases at J, with 8 bases in the middle. The CDR3 consists of 13 residues. Germline V gene lookup returns CDR1 SGHNT and CDR2 YYREEE (reference sequence). The DNA for the CDR3 is TGTGCCAGCAGCCCCCTGAGCTCCTACGAGCAGTACTTC. Translated, it gives CASSPLSSYEQYF.

V is TRBV11-2 and J is TRBJ2-7; tentatively, D is TRBD2 (6 bases). The germline V gene has CDR1 SGHAT and CDR2 FQNNGV. V shed 8 bases and J shed 3 bases, with 14 bases lying between them. The CDR3 runs to 13 residues. CDR3 sequence (DNA): TGTGCCAGCGCACAAGCGGGTTTCTACGAGCAGTACTTC. It yields the protein CASAQAGFYEQYF. Looking up the rest from reference TRBV11-2 and TRBJ2-7 gives the full variable domain: EAGVAQSPRYKIIEKRQSVAFWCNPISGHATLYWYQQILGQGPKLLIQFQNNGVVDDSQLPKDRFSAERLKGVDSTLKIQPAKLEDSAVYLCASAQAGFYEQYFGPGTRLTVT.

The chain joins TRBV11-2 to TRBJ2-7; 7 bases line up with TRBD2. The CDR3 is 15 residues long. Germline CDR1 SGHAT, CDR2 FQNNGV. V shed 1 base and J 5 bases; nucleotides not matched to a gene: 8. CDR3 sequence reads: CASSLASGARDEQYF. CDR3 sequence (DNA): TGTGCCAGCAGCTTAGCGAGCGGGGCTCGGGACGAGCAGTACTTC.

This chain uses TRBV5-1 with TRBJ2-1, with 10 nucleotides matching TRBD1. This CDR3 is built from 15 residues. Germline CDR1 reads SGHRS; CDR2 reads YFSETQ. Trimming at V came to 4 bases and at J to 7 bases, leaving 8 bases not matched to a gene. The CDR3 reads CASSKRQGAANEQFF. Written as DNA, the CDR3 is TGCGCCAGCAGCAAACGACAGGGGGCGGCGAATGAGCAGTTCTTC.

The V gene is TRBV5-6, the J gene TRBJ2-5, with 11 nucleotides matching TRBD1. CDR3 length: 14 amino acids. Trimming removed 4 bases from V and 11 bases from J; junction bases left unmatched: 10. Germline CDR1 SGHDT, CDR2 YYEEEE. CDR3 in amino acids: CASSEGQGETRQYF. The CDR3, as DNA: TGTGCCAGCAGCGAGGGACAGGGGGAGACACGGCAGTACTTC.

The sample holds a few counts of this clone. The chain combines TRBV27 with TRBJ2-7, with 9 positions matching TRBD1. There are 12 residues in the CDR3. The ends lost 4 bases at V and 12 bases at J; junction bases unmatched: 7. The V gene's germline CDR1 is MNHEY and CDR2 SMNVEV (reference sequence). CDR3: CASSWSGTGLYF. The CDR3 nucleotides are TGTGCCAGCAGTTGGTCCGGGACAGGGTTGTACTTC.

This clone was picked up a small number of times. The V gene is TRBV29-1, the J gene TRBJ2-1, with 8 bases identical to TRBD1. The CDR3 totals 15 residues. Trimming cost V 7 bases and J 0 bases; bases outside gene matches: 8. Germline V CDR1 and CDR2: SQVTM, ANQGSEA. This CDR3 is CSGSGQGSSYNEQFF. The CDR3 DNA follows: TGCAGCGGCTCTGGACAGGGAAGCTCCTACAATGAGCAGTTCTTC.

CDR3: CASSFGRGNTGELFF. In nucleotides, the CDR3 is TGTGCCAGCAGCTTTGGCAGGGGGAACACCGGGGAGCTGTTTTTT. V gene TRBV11-3 combines with J gene TRBJ2-2, with D perhaps TRBD1 (6 bases). V lost 3 bases and J 1 base, leaving 9 bases between the germline ends. CDR1 is SGHNT, CDR2 YENEEA, per germline. CDR3 length: 15 residues.

This clone was counted a few times. The rearrangement joins TRBV5-1 to TRBJ2-2; no definite D call. The CDR3 is 13 amino acids. Germline lookup yields CDR1 SGHRS and CDR2 YFSETQ. Between the trimmed V and J ends, which lost 1 base and 5 bases, there was a span of 6 bases. The CDR3 nucleotides read TGCGCCAGCAGCTTGTATGTAACCGGGGAGCTGTTTTTT. Protein: CASSLYVTGELFF.

The V and J genes are TRBV6-1 and TRBJ2-4; D is possibly TRBD1 (6 bases). V was shortened by 10 bases and J by 0 bases, with 13 bases between the two germline ends. CDR3 size: 14 residues. CDR1 and CDR2 (germline): MNHNS, SASEGT. CDR3 amino acids: CATQGWVAKNIQYF. In DNA form, the CDR3 reads TGTGCCACCCAGGGGTGGGTAGCCAAAAACATTCAGTACTTC.

The CDR3: CASSFTGGARYEQYF. The CDR3 region has the DNA TGTGCCAGCAGCTTTACAGGGGGCGCGCGTTACGAGCAGTACTTC. This chain uses TRBV5-4 with TRBJ2-7; 9 bases match TRBD1. The CDR3 has 15 residues. Germline CDR1 SGHNT, CDR2 YYREEE (reference sequence). The V gene end was trimmed by 2 bases and the J gene end by 4 bases; junction bases not matched to a gene: 7.